This TCR beta chain originates from a study of identical twins. Study findings and constraints: Conclusions were drawn cross-sectionally by statistical analysis, without following the same donors. While abundant cord blood beta clonotypes carried fewer insertions, memory repertoires showed no such pattern.

Per the germline V gene, CDR1 is MNHEY and CDR2 is SMNVEV (reference sequence). This CDR3 comprises 16 residues. V lost 1 base to trimming and J lost 2 bases; unmatched junction nucleotides: 6. The cDNA had a unique molecular identifier and a template-switch universal primer site. TCRdb re-called the 5' RACE reads through MiXCR, storing one row per CDR3 protein. The table lists roughly 1,500,000 distinct CDR3 sequences, around a third of them singletons. In regard to this clonotype: Its matching antigen is unknown.

The V call is TRBV27, the J call TRBJ2-3; 7 bases line up with TRBD2. Sequenced input: cord blood. The sequence was obtained from a newborn girl in good health. CDR3 sequence reads: CASSLWITSVTDTQYF. CDR3 coding DNA: TGTGCCAGCAGTTTATGGATTACTAGCGTCACAGATACGCAGTATTTT.